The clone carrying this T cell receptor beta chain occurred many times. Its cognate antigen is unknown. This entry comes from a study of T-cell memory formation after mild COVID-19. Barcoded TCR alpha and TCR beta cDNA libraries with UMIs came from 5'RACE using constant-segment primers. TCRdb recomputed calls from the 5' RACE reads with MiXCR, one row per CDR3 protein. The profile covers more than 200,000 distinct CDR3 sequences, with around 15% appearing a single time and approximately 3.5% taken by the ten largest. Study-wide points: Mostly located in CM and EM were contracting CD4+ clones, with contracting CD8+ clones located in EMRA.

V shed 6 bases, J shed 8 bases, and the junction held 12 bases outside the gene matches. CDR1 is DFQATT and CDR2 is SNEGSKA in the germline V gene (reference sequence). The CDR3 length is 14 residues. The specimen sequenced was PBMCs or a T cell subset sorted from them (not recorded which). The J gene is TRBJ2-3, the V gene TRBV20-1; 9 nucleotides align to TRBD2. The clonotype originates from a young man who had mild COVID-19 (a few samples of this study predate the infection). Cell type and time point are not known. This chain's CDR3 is CSASRGLASVTQYF. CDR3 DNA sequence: TGCAGTGCCTCCCGGGGACTAGCTTCTGTTACGCAGTATTTT.